The 21 T cell receptor beta chains listed next were all sequenced from one sample in a study of PD-L1 blockade in urothelial cancer. Profiling relied on immunoSEQ multiplex PCR, and the TCRdb table lists in-frame clones only, not all of them. The sample shows about 84,000 clones, 82% of them seen only once. The sequencing here drew on PBMCs, taken around atezolizumab (anti-PD-L1) treatment. All receptors derive from a man in his 70s with urothelial cancer.

This chain uses TRBV5-1 with TRBJ2-1; D remains ambiguous. CDR1 SGHRS and CDR2 YFSETQ come from the germline V gene. There are 14 residues in the CDR3. Trimming removed 0 bases at V and 9 bases at J, with 13 bases between. The CDR3: CASSLELEGSEQFF. The CDR3 DNA reads TGCGCCAGCAGCTTGGAGCTAGAAGGTAGTGAGCAGTTCTTC.

This chain uses TRBV30 with TRBJ2-3; 7 bases line up with TRBD2. CDR1 and CDR2 (germline): GTSNPN, SVGIG (reference sequence). Trimming took 6 bases from V and 2 from J; bases not matched to a gene: 2. The CDR3 sequence is 12 residues long. The CDR3 protein is CACRDYTDTQYF. The CDR3 nucleotides read TGTGCCTGTAGGGACTACACAGATACGCAGTATTTT.

The chain joins TRBV30 to TRBJ1-2; 7 nucleotides line up with TRBD1. Losses at the gene ends were 2 bases for V and 5 bases for J; bases not matched to a gene: 5. The CDR3 totals 13 residues. Germline V gene lookup returns CDR1 GTSNPN and CDR2 SVGIG (reference sequence). CDR3 sequence reads: CAWSPDREYGYTF. The CDR3 nucleotides read TGTGCCTGGAGTCCCGACAGGGAGTATGGCTACACCTTC.

The rearrangement uses TRBV4-2 and TRBJ2-5; D might be TRBD2 (6 bases). Trimming shortened V by 3 bases and J by 0 bases, and 23 bases separated the two germline ends. In germline, CDR1 is LGHNA, CDR2 YNFKEQ. The length of the CDR3 is 19 residues. The CDR3 nucleotides are TGTGCCAGCAGCCAGGGGGGTCGTGGTCCACACTCGTACCAAGAGACCCAGTACTTC. It encodes CASSQGGRGPHSYQETQYF.

The genes are TRBV6-4 and TRBJ2-3, with 12 bases fitting TRBD2. Trimming at V came to 4 bases and at J to 4 bases, leaving 3 bases not matched to a gene. The CDR3 sequence is 15 residues long. Looked up from germline, CDR1 is MRHNA and CDR2 is SNTAGT. CDR3 residues: CASSVRLAGADTQYF. The CDR3 DNA sequence: TGTGCCAGCAGTGTCCGACTAGCGGGAGCAGATACGCAGTATTTT.

This rearrangement joins TRBV5-1 to TRBJ2-7; 10 bases match TRBD1. Germline loops: CDR1 SGHRS, CDR2 YFSETQ. V trimming: 4 bases; J trimming: 6 bases; junction bases outside the gene matches: 10. The CDR3 spans 15 residues. The CDR3 DNA reads TGCGCCAGCAGCATTAATCGGGACAGGGGCGTCGAGCAGTACTTC. This codes for CASSINRDRGVEQYF. Supplemented by reference TRBV5-1 and TRBJ2-7, the full variable domain reads KAGVTQTPRYLIKTRGQQVTLSCSPISGHRSVSWYQQTPGQGLQFLFEYFSETQRNKGNFPGRFSGRQFSNSRSEMNVSTLELGDSALYLCASSINRDRGVEQYFGPGTRLTVT.

The V gene is TRBV30, the J gene TRBJ1-1; no reliable D call. The CDR3 runs 13 residues. Trimming removed 3 bases from V and 1 base from J, with 9 bases in between. Germline V gene data show CDR1 as GTSNPN and CDR2 as SVGIG (reference sequence). The CDR3 DNA follows: TGTGCCTGGAGGCGGGTTCAGAACACTGAAGCTTTCTTT. It specifies CAWRRVQNTEAFF.

The V gene is TRBV5-1, the J gene TRBJ2-3; 9 nucleotides align to TRBD2. Germline CDR1 SGHRS, CDR2 YFSETQ. Germline trimming cut 1 base from V and 2 bases from J; bases unmatched to any gene: 2. The CDR3 contains 15 residues. The CDR3 region has the DNA TGCGCCAGCAGCTTGCCTAGCGGGGCCACAGATACGCAGTATTTT. This gives the protein CASSLPSGATDTQYF.

The genes are TRBV2 and TRBJ2-4; perhaps TRBD2 as D (6 bases). Looked up from germline, CDR1 is SNHLY and CDR2 is FYNNEI. V was shortened by 3 bases and J by 7 bases, with 13 bases between the two germline ends. The CDR3 is 14 residues long. The CDR3 protein is CASSDEGRSNIQYF. The CDR3 region has the DNA TGTGCCAGCAGTGATGAAGGGAGGTCGAACATTCAGTACTTC. Together with reference TRBV2 and TRBJ2-4, the CDR3 gives the full variable domain: EPEVTQTPSHQVTQMGQEVILRCVPISNHLYFYWYRQILGQKVEFLVSFYNNEISEKSEIFDDQFSVERPDGSNFTLKIRSTKLEDSAMYFCASSDEGRSNIQYFGAGTRLSVL.

The J gene is TRBJ2-1, the V gene TRBV7-6; 7 bases align to TRBD1. The CDR3 runs to 15 residues. Germline trimming cut 3 bases from V and 5 bases from J; bases unmatched to any gene: 7. Germline assignment: CDR1 SGHVS and CDR2 FNYEAQ. CDR3 DNA: TGTGCCAGCAGCTTTAGTAGGGGGCTAAACAATGAGCAGTTCTTC. This gives the protein CASSFSRGLNNEQFF.

This chain uses TRBV4-2 with TRBJ1-6; 8 nucleotides match TRBD1. Germline V CDR1 and CDR2: LGHNA, YNFKEQ. The V gene end was trimmed by 4 bases and the J gene end by 10 bases; junction bases not matched to a gene: 6. This CDR3 is built from 14 residues. The CDR3 spells CASSPQGADSPLHF. The CDR3 nucleotides are TGTGCCAGCAGCCCTCAGGGGGCAGACTCACCCCTCCACTTT.

The rearrangement uses TRBV5-4 and TRBJ2-7, with D perhaps TRBD2 (6 bases). The ends were cut back, 1 base at V and 3 bases at J, with 14 bases in the middle. CDR3 length: 15 amino acids. From germline, CDR1 is SGHNT and CDR2 YYREEE (reference sequence). The CDR3 loop reads CASSLPGTANYEQYF. Written as DNA, the CDR3 is TGTGCCAGCAGCTTGCCCGGGACTGCCAACTACGAGCAGTACTTC.

Of note for this clone: At one of its ends the junction is not consistent with the germline gene, which may arise from a read error. V and J are TRBV7-7 and TRBJ2-5; possible D gene TRBD2, 6 bases. The CDR3 contains 13 residues. Germline V lookup: CDR1 SSHAT, CDR2 FNYEAQ (reference sequence). The CDR3 reads CASSSAGQETQYF. CDR3 nucleotides: TGTGCTAGCAGCTCGGCGGGGCAAGAGACCCAGTACTTC. The full variable domain, with the rest looked up from reference TRBV7-7 and TRBJ2-5, is GAGVSQSPRYKVTKRGQDVTLRCDPISSHATLYWYQQALGQGPEFLTYFNYEAQPDKSGLPSDRFSAERPEGSISTLTIQRTEQRDSAMYRCASSSAGQETQYFGPGTRLLVL.

The chain is built from TRBV15 and TRBJ2-6; TRBD2 agrees at 11 bases. Germline V gives CDR1 LNHNV, CDR2 YYDKDF (reference sequence). This CDR3 comprises 20 residues. V was clipped by 0 bases and J by 4 bases; unmatched bases: 11. CDR3 region: CATSRERLAGYLGGANVLTF. The CDR3 DNA follows: TGTGCCACCAGCAGAGAAAGACTAGCGGGGTACCTGGGGGGGGCCAACGTCCTGACTTTC.

The V and J genes are TRBV6-1 and TRBJ1-1, with 7 bases identical to TRBD1. With 1 base clipped from V and 5 bases from J, the junction kept 10 bases outside the gene matches. This CDR3 is 16 amino acids long. The V gene's germline CDR1 is MNHNS and CDR2 SASEGT. The CDR3 DNA reads TGTGCCAGCAGTGAAGGGTGGGACAGACCTTGGACTGAAGCTTTCTTT. The encoded protein is CASSEGWDRPWTEAFF.

The chain has TRBV11-3 and TRBJ2-7; 8 bases fit TRBD1. The CDR3 is 14 residues long. CDR1 is SGHNT, CDR2 YENEEA, per germline. Unmatched junction bases numbered 4, after V lost 6 bases and J lost 0 bases. CDR3 residues: CASRQGEISYEQYF. In DNA form, the CDR3 reads TGTGCCAGCAGACAGGGGGAGATCTCCTACGAGCAGTACTTC.

The sample holds a few counts of this clone. The chain employs TRBV19 and TRBJ2-1; D uncertain. The CDR3 has 11 amino acids. Trimming took 4 bases from V and 6 from J, leaving 4 bases between them. CDR1 and CDR2 (germline): LNHDA, SQIVND (reference sequence). CDR3 sequence reads: CASSTSNEQFF. The DNA of the CDR3 is TGTGCCAGTAGTACTAGCAATGAGCAGTTCTTC.

The gene calls are TRBV6-5 and TRBJ1-2; no firm D call. V was pared by 5 bases and J by 1 base, with 11 bases between. CDR1 and CDR2 (germline): MNHEY, SVGAGI. CDR3 length: 14 residues. This CDR3 reads CASSPHRDNYGYTF. CDR3 DNA: TGTGCCAGCAGTCCACATCGGGATAACTATGGCTACACCTTC.

The V call is TRBV18, the J call TRBJ1-2, with 12 nucleotides matching TRBD1. The CDR3 extends over 13 amino acids. Germline V gives CDR1 KGHSH, CDR2 LQKENI. Trimming cost V 3 bases and J 8 bases; bases outside gene matches: 1. The CDR3 nucleotides read TGTGCCAGCTCACCCGGGACAGGGGGCGGCTACACCTTC. The encoded protein is CASSPGTGGGYTF.

The genes are TRBV7-3 and TRBJ1-2, with D possibly TRBD1 on 6 matching bases. Trimming removed 4 bases at V and 10 bases at J, with 19 bases between. The CDR3 covers 14 residues. Germline V gives CDR1 SGHTA, CDR2 FQGTGA. DNA for the CDR3: TGTGCCAGCAGCTCGGTTACAGGGCGGTCGGACTACACCTTC. This codes for CASSSVTGRSDYTF. The variable domain in full, with the rest retrieved from reference TRBV7-3 and TRBJ1-2, is GAGVSQTPSNKVTEKGKYVELRCDPISGHTALYWYRQSLGQGPEFLIYFQGTGAADDSGLPNDRFFAVRPEGSVSTLKIQRTERGDSAVYLCASSSVTGRSDYTFGSGTRLTVV.

DNA of the CDR3: TGTGCCAGCAGCGCCACAGGGGGTAGCACCGGGGAGCTGTTTTTT. The encoded protein is CASSATGGSTGELFF. The chain uses TRBV11-3 and TRBJ2-2, with TRBD1 identical over 8 bases. The CDR3 totals 15 residues. The V and J ends lost 5 bases and 4 bases, in that order; junction bases with no gene match: 6. CDR1 SGHNT and CDR2 YENEEA come from the germline V gene.